This TCR beta chain was sequenced for a study of cytomegalovirus exposure and HLA in healthy donors. Findings and caveats of the study: Presence/absence analyses supposed approximately even sequencing depth among donors.

For this clone: Its antigen is still unknown.

V gave up 3 bases and J gave up 6 bases, with 12 bases separating them. Germline values: CDR1 MDHEN, CDR2 SYDVKM. The CDR3 contains 15 residues. Every donor was a healthy person donating bone marrow. PCR involved 60 Vbeta and 13 Jbeta primers. The repertoire was sequenced with immunoSEQ multiplex PCR; TCRdb's copy has only in-frame clones and lacks some. The sample has 95,000 to 150,000 clones. The sequencing input was PBMCs. The V and J genes are TRBV28 and TRBJ1-6, with D hard to call. The sequence derives from a man younger than 40 in good health and CMV-seronegative. For the CDR3, the DNA is TGTGCCAGCAGTTTTCCCAGGAATAGTAATTCACCCCTCCACTTT. Its translation is CASSFPRNSNSPLHF.